This T cell receptor beta chain derives from a study of blood T cell repertoires in COVID-19. Study-level background: Researchers got acute and convalescent COVID-19 samples from the United States, Italy and Spain.

The CDR3 covers 15 residues. CDR1 is SNHLY, CDR2 FYNNEI, per germline. Losses at the gene ends were 8 bases for V and 2 bases for J; bases not matched to a gene: 11. In the authors' methods: Estimated nucleated cell counts came from reference gene primer amplification. TCRdb's table, derived via immunoSEQ multiplex PCR, lists solely in-frame clones and lacks some. V and J calls and clone size come straight from that table; D and trimming were deduced from the DNA. The sample has 200,000 to 250,000 clones; 75% to 90% are singletons. Participant ages covered roughly 18 to 89 years across about 22 US areas. Cohorts were based on clinical histories the participants reported.

Sample: PBMCs or T cells enriched from blood (not recorded which). The chain carries TRBV2 and TRBJ2-7, with 8 bases matching TRBD1. This sequence originates from a woman aged 30 to 39 who had been exposed to COVID-19. The CDR3 protein is CASSGATGVTYEQYF. CDR3 nucleotide sequence: TGTGCCAGCTCCGGCGCGACAGGGGTGACCTACGAGCAGTACTTC.